This T cell receptor beta chain was recorded in a study of T cell changes during pregnancy in multiple sclerosis. Profiled with immunoSEQ multiplex PCR; TCRdb holds only in-frame clones, not every one. This sample has under 85,000 clones, with around 91% found just once. V was pared by 4 bases and J by 5 bases, with 10 bases between. CDR1 and CDR2 (germline): SGHRS, YFSETQ. The CDR3 sequence is 12 residues long. This sample comprised peripheral blood, obtained in the third trimester of pregnancy. The chain is built from TRBV5-1 and TRBJ2-7; D is possibly TRBD1 (6 bases). The clonotype was recovered from a female donor in good health, enrolled as a control in a pregnancy study. This CDR3 is CASSLDRHEQYF. The CDR3 coding sequence is TGCGCCAGCAGCCTCGACAGGCACGAGCAGTACTTC.